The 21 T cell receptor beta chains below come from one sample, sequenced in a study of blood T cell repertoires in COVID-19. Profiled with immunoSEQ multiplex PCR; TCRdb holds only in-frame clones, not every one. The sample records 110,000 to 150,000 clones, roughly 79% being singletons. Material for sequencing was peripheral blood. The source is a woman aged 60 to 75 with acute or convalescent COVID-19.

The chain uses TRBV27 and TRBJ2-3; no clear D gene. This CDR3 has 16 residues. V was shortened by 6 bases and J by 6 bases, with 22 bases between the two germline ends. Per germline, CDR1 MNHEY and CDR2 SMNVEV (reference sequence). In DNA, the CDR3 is TGTGCCAGCAGCCACCTGCTCACCTCAGGCCCCGATACGCAGTATTTT. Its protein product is CASSHLLTSGPDTQYF.

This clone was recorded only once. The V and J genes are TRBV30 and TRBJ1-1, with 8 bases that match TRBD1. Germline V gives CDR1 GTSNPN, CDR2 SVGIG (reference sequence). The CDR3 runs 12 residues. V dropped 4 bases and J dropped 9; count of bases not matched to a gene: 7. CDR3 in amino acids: CAWTLGQGQAFF. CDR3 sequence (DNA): TGTGCCTGGACCCTAGGACAGGGCCAAGCTTTCTTT.

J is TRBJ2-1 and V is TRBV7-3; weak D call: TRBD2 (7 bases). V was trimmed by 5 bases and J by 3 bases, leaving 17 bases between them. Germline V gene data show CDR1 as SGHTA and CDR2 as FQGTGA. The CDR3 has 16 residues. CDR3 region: CASSPDGGRNYNEQFF. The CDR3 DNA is TGTGCCAGCAGCCCAGACGGGGGGCGGAACTACAATGAGCAGTTCTTC.

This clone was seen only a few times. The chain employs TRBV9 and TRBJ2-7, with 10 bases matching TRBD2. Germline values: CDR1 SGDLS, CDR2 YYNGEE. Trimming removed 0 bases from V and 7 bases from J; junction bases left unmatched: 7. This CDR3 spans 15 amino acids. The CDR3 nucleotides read TGTGCCAGCAGCGTAGCAACTAGCGGGACGGGAGAGCAGTACTTC. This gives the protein CASSVATSGTGEQYF.

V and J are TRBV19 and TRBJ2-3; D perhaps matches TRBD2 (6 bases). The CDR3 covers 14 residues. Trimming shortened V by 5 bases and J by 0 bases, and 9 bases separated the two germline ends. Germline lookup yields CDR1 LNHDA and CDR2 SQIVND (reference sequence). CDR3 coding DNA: TGTGCCAGTAGTTTAGGGACTAGCACAGATACGCAGTATTTT. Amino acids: CASSLGTSTDTQYF.

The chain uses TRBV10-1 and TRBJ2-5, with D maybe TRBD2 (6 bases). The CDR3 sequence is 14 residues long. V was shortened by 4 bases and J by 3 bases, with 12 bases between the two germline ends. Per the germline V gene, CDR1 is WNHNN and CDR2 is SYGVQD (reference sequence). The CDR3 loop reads CASSAAGSEETQYF. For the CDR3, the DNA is TGCGCCAGCAGTGCCGCGGGATCCGAAGAGACCCAGTACTTC.

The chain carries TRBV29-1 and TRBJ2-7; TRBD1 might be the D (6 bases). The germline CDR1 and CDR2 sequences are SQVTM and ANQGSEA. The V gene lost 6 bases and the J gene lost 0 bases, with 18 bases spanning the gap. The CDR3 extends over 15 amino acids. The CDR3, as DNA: TGCAGCGTCATTAATCTGGGGGCGGGCTCCTACGAGCAGTACTTC. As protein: CSVINLGAGSYEQYF.

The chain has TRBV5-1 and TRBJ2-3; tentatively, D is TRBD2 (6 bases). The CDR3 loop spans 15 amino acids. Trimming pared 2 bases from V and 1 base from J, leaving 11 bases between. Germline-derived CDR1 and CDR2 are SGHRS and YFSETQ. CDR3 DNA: TGCGCCAGCAGCTTTCGGGGCGGGGGCACAGATACGCAGTATTTT. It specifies CASSFRGGGTDTQYF.

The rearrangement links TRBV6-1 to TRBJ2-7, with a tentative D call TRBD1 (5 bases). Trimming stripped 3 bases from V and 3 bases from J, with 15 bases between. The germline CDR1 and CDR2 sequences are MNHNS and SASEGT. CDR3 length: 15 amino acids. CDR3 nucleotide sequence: TGTGCCAGCAGTGATTTAGGGCAGGGCCTCTACGAGCAGTACTTC. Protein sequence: CASSDLGQGLYEQYF.

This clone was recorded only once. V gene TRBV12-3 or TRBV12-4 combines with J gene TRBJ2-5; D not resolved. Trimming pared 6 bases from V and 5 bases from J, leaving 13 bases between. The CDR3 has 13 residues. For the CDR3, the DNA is TGTGCCAGCAGCCCGAGGCCACGGGAGACCCAGTACTTC. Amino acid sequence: CASSPRPRETQYF.

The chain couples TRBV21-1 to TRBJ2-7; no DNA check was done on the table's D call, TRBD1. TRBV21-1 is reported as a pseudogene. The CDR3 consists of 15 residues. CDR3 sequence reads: CASSKETGGSYEQYF. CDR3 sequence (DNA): TGTGCCAGCAGCAAAGAGACAGGGGGCTCCTACGAGCAGTACTTC.

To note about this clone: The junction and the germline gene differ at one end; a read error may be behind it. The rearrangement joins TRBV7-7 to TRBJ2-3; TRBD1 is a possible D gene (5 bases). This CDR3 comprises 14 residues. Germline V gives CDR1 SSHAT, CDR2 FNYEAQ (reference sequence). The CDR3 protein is CASSALGLTDTQYF. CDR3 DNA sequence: TGTGCTAGCAGCGCTCTGGGGCTTACAGATACGCAGTATTTT.

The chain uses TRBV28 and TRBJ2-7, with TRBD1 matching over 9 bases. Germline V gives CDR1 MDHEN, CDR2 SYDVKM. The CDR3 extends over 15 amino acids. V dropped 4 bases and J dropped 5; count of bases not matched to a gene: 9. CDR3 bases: TGTGCCAGCAGTTATACGGGACAGGGTAAGGACGAGCAGTACTTC. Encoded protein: CASSYTGQGKDEQYF.

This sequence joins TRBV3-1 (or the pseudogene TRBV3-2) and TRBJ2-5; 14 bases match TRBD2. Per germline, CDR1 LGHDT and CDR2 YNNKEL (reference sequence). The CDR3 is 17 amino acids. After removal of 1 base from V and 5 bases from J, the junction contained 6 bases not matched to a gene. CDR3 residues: CASSQVTSGRAMETQYF. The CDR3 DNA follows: TGTGCCAGCAGCCAAGTGACTAGCGGGAGGGCCATGGAGACCCAGTACTTC.

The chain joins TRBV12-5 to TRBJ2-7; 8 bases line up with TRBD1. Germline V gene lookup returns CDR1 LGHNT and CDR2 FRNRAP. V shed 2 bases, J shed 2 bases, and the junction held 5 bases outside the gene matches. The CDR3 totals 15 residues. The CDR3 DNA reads TGTGCTAGTGGTTTGACAGGGGGAAAGACCTACGAGCAGTACTTC. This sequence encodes CASGLTGGKTYEQYF.

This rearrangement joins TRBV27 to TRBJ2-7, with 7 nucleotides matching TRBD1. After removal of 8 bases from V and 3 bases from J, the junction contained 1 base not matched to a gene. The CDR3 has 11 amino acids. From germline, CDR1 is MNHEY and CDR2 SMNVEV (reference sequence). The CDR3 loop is CASHRGYEQYF. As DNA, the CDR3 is TGTGCCAGCCACAGGGGCTACGAGCAGTACTTC.

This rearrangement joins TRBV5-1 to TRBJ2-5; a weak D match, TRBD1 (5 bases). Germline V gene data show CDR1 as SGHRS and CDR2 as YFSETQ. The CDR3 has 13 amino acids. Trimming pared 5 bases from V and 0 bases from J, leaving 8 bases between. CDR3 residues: CASRPTDQETQYF. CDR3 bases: TGCGCCAGCAGACCGACAGACCAAGAGACCCAGTACTTC.

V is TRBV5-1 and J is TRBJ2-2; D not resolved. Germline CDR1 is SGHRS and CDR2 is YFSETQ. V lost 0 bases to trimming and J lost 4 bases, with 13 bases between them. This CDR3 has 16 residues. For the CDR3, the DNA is TGCGCCAGCAGCTTGGTTGCGAGGCCGGGCACCGGGGAGCTGTTTTTT. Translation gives CASSLVARPGTGELFF.

The CDR3 nucleotides are TGCGCCAGCAGCATACTAGGTGGGGAGTCCAATGAGCAGTTCTTC. Its protein product is CASSILGGESNEQFF. The chain links TRBV5-1 to TRBJ2-1; TRBD2 might be the D (5 bases). The germline V gene has CDR1 SGHRS and CDR2 YFSETQ. V lost 4 bases and J 6 bases, leaving 17 bases between the germline ends. CDR3 length: 15 amino acids.

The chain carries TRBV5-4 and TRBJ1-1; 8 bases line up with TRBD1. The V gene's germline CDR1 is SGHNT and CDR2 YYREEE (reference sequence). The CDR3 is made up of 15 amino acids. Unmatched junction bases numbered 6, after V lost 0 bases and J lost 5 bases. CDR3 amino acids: CASSLDRGWGTEAFF. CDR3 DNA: TGTGCCAGCAGCTTGGACAGGGGGTGGGGAACTGAAGCTTTCTTT. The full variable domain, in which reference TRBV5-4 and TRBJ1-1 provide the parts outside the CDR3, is ETGVTQSPTHLIKTRGQQVTLRCSSQSGHNTVSWYQQALGQGPQFIFQYYREEENGRGNFPPRFSGLQFPNYSSELNVNALELDDSALYLCASSLDRGWGTEAFFGQGTRLTVV.

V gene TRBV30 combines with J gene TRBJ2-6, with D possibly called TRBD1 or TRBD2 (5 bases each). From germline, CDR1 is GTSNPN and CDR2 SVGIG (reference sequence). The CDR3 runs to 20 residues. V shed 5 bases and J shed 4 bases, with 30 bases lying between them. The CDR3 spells CAWGSTTNSQLTAGANVLTF. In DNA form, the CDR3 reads TGTGCCTGGGGGAGCACAACAAATTCCCAGTTGACAGCGGGGGCCAACGTCCTGACTTTC.